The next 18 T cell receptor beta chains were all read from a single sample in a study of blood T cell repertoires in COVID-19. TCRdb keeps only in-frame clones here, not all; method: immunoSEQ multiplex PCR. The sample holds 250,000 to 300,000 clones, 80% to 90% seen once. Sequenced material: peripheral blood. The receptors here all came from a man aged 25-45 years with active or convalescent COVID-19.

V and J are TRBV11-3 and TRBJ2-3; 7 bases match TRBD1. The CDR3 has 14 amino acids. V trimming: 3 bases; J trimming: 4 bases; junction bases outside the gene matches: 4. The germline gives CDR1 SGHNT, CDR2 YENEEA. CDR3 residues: CASSFRGGADTQYF. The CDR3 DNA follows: TGTGCCAGCAGCTTTAGAGGGGGCGCAGATACGCAGTATTTT.

CDR3 loop: CASSTGGSSYEQYF. CDR3 sequence (DNA): TGTGCCAGTAGTACAGGGGGCAGCTCCTACGAGCAGTACTTC. This chain joins TRBV19 and TRBJ2-7; 8 bases line up with TRBD1. The V gene's germline CDR1 is LNHDA and CDR2 SQIVND (reference sequence). V lost 4 bases to trimming and J lost 0 bases; unmatched junction nucleotides: 2. This CDR3 is built from 14 residues.

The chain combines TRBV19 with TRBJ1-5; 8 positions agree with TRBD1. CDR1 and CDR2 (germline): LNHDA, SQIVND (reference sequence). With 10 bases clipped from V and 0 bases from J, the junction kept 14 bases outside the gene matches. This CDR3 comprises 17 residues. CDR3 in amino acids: CATGALTGAYSNQPQHF. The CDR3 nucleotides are TGTGCCACCGGGGCCTTGACAGGGGCTTATAGCAATCAGCCCCAGCATTTT. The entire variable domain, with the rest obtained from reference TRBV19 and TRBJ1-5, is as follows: DGGITQSPKYLFRKEGQNVTLSCEQNLNHDAMYWYRQDPGQGLRLIYYSQIVNDFQKGDIAEGYSVSREKKESFPLTVTSAQKNPTAFYLCATGALTGAYSNQPQHFGDGTRLSIL.

Written as DNA, the CDR3 is TGTGCCAGCAGCCATCCTAGCGGGGGGGCCGGAGATACGCAGTATTTT. As protein: CASSHPSGGAGDTQYF. V usage is TRBV3-1 (or the pseudogene TRBV3-2) and J usage is TRBJ2-3, with 12 bases matching TRBD2. The CDR3 is 16 residues long. The germline gives CDR1 LGHDT, CDR2 YNNKEL (reference sequence). V lost 3 bases, J lost 5 bases, and 6 bases stayed unmatched.

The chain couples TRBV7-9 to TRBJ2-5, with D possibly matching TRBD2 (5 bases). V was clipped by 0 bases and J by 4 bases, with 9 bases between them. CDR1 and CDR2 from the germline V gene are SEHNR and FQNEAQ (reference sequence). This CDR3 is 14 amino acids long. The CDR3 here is CASSLAGEGETQYF. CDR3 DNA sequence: TGTGCCAGCAGCTTAGCCGGGGAAGGAGAGACCCAGTACTTC.

The CDR3 nucleotides are TGTGCTAGTGGTTCGAGTTCGGGGGCTGGGGCCAACGTCCTGACTTTC. Translating it yields CASGSSSGAGANVLTF. V usage is TRBV12-5 and J usage is TRBJ2-6, with D maybe TRBD2 (6 bases). Germline values: CDR1 LGHNT, CDR2 FRNRAP. The CDR3 length is 16 residues. The V gene lost 4 bases and the J gene lost 2 bases, with 12 bases spanning the gap. The full variable domain, with the rest looked up from reference TRBV12-5 and TRBJ2-6, is DARVTQTPRHKVTEMGQEVTMRCQPILGHNTVFWYRQTMMQGLELLAYFRNRAPLDDSGMPKDRFSAEMPDATLATLKIQPSEPRDSAVYFCASGSSSGAGANVLTFGAGSRLTVL.

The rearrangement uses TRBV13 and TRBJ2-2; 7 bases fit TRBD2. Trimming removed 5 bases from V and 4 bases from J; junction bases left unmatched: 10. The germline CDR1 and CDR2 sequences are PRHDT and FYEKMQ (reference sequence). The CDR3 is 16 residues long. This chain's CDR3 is CASSHAAGKTTGELFF. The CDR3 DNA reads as TGTGCCAGCAGCCACGCAGCGGGGAAGACCACCGGGGAGCTGTTTTTT.

The CDR3 region has the DNA TGCAGCGTTCGGTTAGGATCAGGGGCAGGTGAAGCTTTCTTT. Its protein product is CSVRLGSGAGEAFF. The gene calls are TRBV29-1 and TRBJ1-1; tentative D call: TRBD1 (6 bases). Germline V gene data show CDR1 as SQVTM and CDR2 as ANQGSEA. Deletions cut 5 bases from V and 7 bases from J, with 20 bases between. This CDR3 is 14 amino acids long.

The CDR3 DNA follows: TGTGCCACCAGCAGAGGGGGGTCTGTGGGGAGGGCGGATGAAAAACTGTTTTTT. Its protein product is CATSRGGSVGRADEKLFF. The chain is built from TRBV15 and TRBJ1-4, with D tentatively TRBD1 (5 bases). Trimming left V 1 base short and J 6 bases short, with 21 bases between. Germline CDR1 LNHNV, CDR2 YYDKDF (reference sequence). This CDR3 contains 18 residues.

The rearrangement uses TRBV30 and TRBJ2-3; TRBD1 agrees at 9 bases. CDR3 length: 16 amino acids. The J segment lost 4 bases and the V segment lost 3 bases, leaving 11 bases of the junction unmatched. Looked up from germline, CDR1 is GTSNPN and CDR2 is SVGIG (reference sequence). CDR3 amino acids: CAWSLLTGGLADTQYF. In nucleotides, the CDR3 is TGTGCCTGGAGCCTACTGACAGGGGGTCTTGCAGATACGCAGTATTTT.

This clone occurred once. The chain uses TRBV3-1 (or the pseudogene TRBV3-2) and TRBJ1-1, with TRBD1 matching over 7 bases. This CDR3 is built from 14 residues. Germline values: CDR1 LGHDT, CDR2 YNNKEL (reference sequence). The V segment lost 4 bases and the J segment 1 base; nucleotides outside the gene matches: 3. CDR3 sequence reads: CASSPTGSNTEAFF. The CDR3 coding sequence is TGTGCCAGCAGCCCGACAGGGTCGAACACTGAAGCTTTCTTT.

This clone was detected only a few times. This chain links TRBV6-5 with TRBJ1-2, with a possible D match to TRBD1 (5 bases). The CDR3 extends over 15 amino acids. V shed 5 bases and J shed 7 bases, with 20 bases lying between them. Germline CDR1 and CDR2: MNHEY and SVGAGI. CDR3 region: CASSHTRGGGGGYTF. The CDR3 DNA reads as TGTGCCAGCAGTCACACCCGGGGGGGAGGCGGTGGCTACACCTTC.

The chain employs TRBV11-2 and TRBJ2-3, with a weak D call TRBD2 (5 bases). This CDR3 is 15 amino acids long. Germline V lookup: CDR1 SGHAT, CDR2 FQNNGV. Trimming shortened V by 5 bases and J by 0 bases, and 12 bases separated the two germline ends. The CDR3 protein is CASSQDYSSTDTQYF. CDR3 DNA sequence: TGTGCCAGCAGCCAAGACTACTCTAGCACAGATACGCAGTATTTT.

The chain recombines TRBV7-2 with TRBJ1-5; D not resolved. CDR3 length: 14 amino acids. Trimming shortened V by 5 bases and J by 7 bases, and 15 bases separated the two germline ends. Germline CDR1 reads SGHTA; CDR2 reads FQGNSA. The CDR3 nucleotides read TGTGCCAGCAGCGGAGGCCACGGGTCGCAGCCCCAGCATTTT. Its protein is CASSGGHGSQPQHF.

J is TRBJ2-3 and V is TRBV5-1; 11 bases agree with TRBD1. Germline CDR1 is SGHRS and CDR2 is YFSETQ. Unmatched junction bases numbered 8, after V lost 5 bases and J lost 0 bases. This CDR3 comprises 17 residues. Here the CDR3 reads CASRGTGTGGSTDTQYF. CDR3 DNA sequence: TGCGCCAGCAGAGGTACCGGGACAGGGGGAAGCACAGATACGCAGTATTTT. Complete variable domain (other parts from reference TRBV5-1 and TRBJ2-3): KAGVTQTPRYLIKTRGQQVTLSCSPISGHRSVSWYQQTPGQGLQFLFEYFSETQRNKGNFPGRFSGRQFSNSRSEMNVSTLELGDSALYLCASRGTGTGGSTDTQYFGPGTRLTVL.

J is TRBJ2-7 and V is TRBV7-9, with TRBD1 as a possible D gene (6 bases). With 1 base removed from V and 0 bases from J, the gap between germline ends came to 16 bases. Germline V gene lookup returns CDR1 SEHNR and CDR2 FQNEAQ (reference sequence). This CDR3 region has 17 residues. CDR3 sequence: CASSLDTGYLLSYEQYF. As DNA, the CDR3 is TGTGCCAGCAGCTTAGATACAGGGTATCTTCTCTCCTACGAGCAGTACTTC.

The CDR3 sequence is CALASGNTGELFF. CDR3 in DNA: TGTGCCCTTGCGTCCGGTAACACCGGGGAGCTGTTTTTT. The chain combines TRBV7-9 with TRBJ2-2, with no clear D. The CDR3 sequence is 13 residues long. Germline CDR1 is SEHNR and CDR2 is FQNEAQ (reference sequence). Between the trimmed V and J ends, which lost 11 bases and 2 bases, there was a span of 12 bases.

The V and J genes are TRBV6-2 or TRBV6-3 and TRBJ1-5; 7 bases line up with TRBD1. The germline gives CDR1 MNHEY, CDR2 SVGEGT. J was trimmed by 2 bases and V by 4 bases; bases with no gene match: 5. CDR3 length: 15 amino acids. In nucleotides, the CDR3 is TGTGCCAGCAGTTCAGGGGGGCTCGGCAATCAGCCCCAGCATTTT. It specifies CASSSGGLGNQPQHF.